This T cell receptor beta chain was found in a study of cytomegalovirus exposure and HLA in healthy donors (TCRdb year 2017). Study-wide context: According to an earlier analysis of several hundred of the donors, roughly 180 million T cells yielded 90 million to 130 million unique TCR beta sequences and about 300 Gb of sequence data. Because of strong linkage in the cohort, five DR-DQ haplotypes were treated as single units for association and clustering. The number of donors typed differed by locus, with 629-630 for A, B, C, DRB1 and DQB1, around 500 for DQA1, 600 to 610 for DPA1, and 450 to 480 for DPB1. Donor age, sex, ethnicity and CMV serostatus were compiled together with the repertoire data. Of the roughly 420 genotyped donors, roughly 80% were placed in the genetic ancestry cluster associated with self-reported Caucasian donors. A separate validation cohort of over a hundred different subjects was used in addition to the roughly 670-subject first cohort. An early release covering just under 650 HLA-typed donors comprised about 320 gigabases of sequencing data and about 90 million unique TCR sequences. Among around 400 genotyped donors of the cohort, an average of roughly 230,000 unique TCR beta nucleotide sequences was sequenced per donor, of which approximately 19% were non-productive. Using immunosequencing, the study profiled T cell repertoires from around 670 subjects and related those repertoires to cytomegalovirus serostatus. An earlier analysis of fewer than 700 of the donors applied high-throughput TCR beta sequencing to assess whether each TCR beta V gene segment acted as functional or pseudogenic. All discovery cohort repertoires had been generated using a single sequencing platform. To predict cytomegalovirus infection status, the study brought together high-throughput TCR immunosequencing, statistical association of individual TCRs with disease status, and machine learning. The study was designed to test whether signatures of past pathogen exposure could be identified by cataloging public T cell receptors. Both class I and class II loci were covered by HLA typing, at four-digit resolution. In the later analysis, no new phenotypic data were used to find candidate immune exposures; instead, reliance was placed on TCR beta sequences and their occurrence across donors. A later genetic analysis used genome-wide SNP genotypes for about 60% of the 666 donors, treating that subset as a discovery cohort. To study patterns of TCR occurrence, a later analysis re-analyzed previously published TCR beta repertoires from 666 donors and added high-resolution HLA genotyping.

The method behind the library was the immunoSEQ multiplex PCR assay. For the multiplex PCR, a mixture combining 60 forward primers for TCR Vbeta segments and 13 reverse primers for TCR Jbeta segments was used. The CDR3 region of rearranged TCR beta genes was amplified from genomic DNA by a multiplex PCR assay. On the Illumina HiSeq System, the amplified TCR beta libraries were sequenced as 87-base-pair reads. The authors' pipeline ran thus. In a later analysis, some 80 million unique TCR beta chains were counted across the approximately 620 repertoires, and around 10 million of these chains were shared by at least two donors. A nearest-neighbor algorithm error-corrected the raw reads and collapsed the reads into unique sequences, merging closely related sequences to remove PCR and sequencing errors. Alignment of CDR3 sequences to IMGT reference sequences was used to assign V, D and J gene segments. For a sequence to be retained, a match of at least six nucleotides to both a V gene segment and a J gene segment was required. Rearrangements were called productive when the CDR3 lacked stop codons and stayed in frame with V and J; all others were non-productive. Following IMGT convention, CDR3 was defined as the stretch from the second conserved V-encoded cysteine up to the conserved J-encoded phenylalanine. The earlier analysis of about 640 of the donors excluded any sequence lacking an unambiguous match to a single V gene segment. In an earlier analysis of 587 of the donors, V segments were called functional above 56.7% productive rearrangements and were called segregating when the between-donor standard deviation exceeded 5%. A statistical classification framework was built to diagnose cytomegalovirus status from the catalog of TCR beta chain sequences. In a later analysis, TCR nucleotide sequences were compared against IMGT/GENE-DB human TR gene sequences so that V and J genes could be assigned. The TCRdist pipeline was used in a later analysis to assign CDR3 sequences and most-parsimonious VDJ recombination scenarios. In a later analysis, each TCR beta chain was defined by its CDR3 amino acid sequence together with its V-gene family, and reads lacking a unique V-gene family were excluded. As a way to deal with suspected cross-contamination and a sequencing artifact, a later analysis dropped hundreds of nucleotide sequences that were highly shared and had low generation probability. In a later analysis, a clonal expansion index was calculated for each public chain from normalized within-repertoire ranks of inferred template counts. Generation probabilities in a later analysis came from a VDJ recombination model fitted to out-of-frame rearrangements, and those results were checked against IGoR. In a later analysis, hypergeometric tests were used to score TCR-TCR, TCR-HLA and TCR-CMV co-occurrence, with a repertoire-size bias correction applied to TCR pairs. A later analysis estimated false discovery rates by permuting HLA or CMV assignments 20 times. A later analysis grouped co-occurring TCRs with DBSCAN, adding TCRdist sequence similarity when clustering within HLA-allele-positive subsets. Repertoires with fewer than 30,000 or more than 120,000 public chains, plus five repertoires with anomalous nucleotide sharing, were excluded from co-occurrence clustering. Here the immuneACCESS table is served through TCRdb, limited to in-frame sequences with V and J called. Missing clones are a known gap in these copies; in checked studies unresolved V genes cover under half, and the rest lacks a known reason. V, J and clone size are taken as reported in that table, and D and trimming were inferred from the DNA itself. Across this sample there are 150,000 to 200,000 clones, with around 81% seen only once. In total, the top ten clones hold less than 2% of the sample.

What the research found in general, with its limitations: When HLA alleles, especially DR and DQ, strongly co-occurred, TCR associations were difficult to assign to individual alleles. Several of the top co-occurrence clusters appeared to be linked to parvovirus B19, influenza, CMV and Epstein-Barr virus, according to a later analysis. HLA typing was unavailable for some donors at each locus, so association tests used only the typed subset. Linkage disequilibrium might explain the correlated functional status among segregating V segments, but an unknown experimental factor could not be ruled out. In a later analysis, TCR association rates were found to vary across HLA loci, with the most associated TCRs seen for DRB1 alleles and the fewest for HLA-C alleles. CMV serostatus was the only immune exposure information available for the cohort. The presence/absence analyses assumed that sequencing depth was roughly uniform across donors, and that assumption may not be true. In a later genetic analysis, fewer N-insertions in productive TCRs were reported among donors in an Asian-associated ancestry cluster than the approximately 670-donor mean. A further reported finding was that TCR beta sequences accurately predicted the HLA-A and HLA-B alleles for most subjects in the first cohort. Three of the identified cytomegalovirus-associated TCR beta chains were confirmed in vitro to be specific for cytomegalovirus antigens. The earlier analysis of approximately 540 of the donors excluded approximately 17 rarely observed V segments, including chromosome 9 orphons, because counts were too low. The classifier was reported to diagnose cytomegalovirus status with high specificity and sensitivity in both the original cohort and the validation cohort. This cohort had only TCR beta chains sequenced, and the lack of alpha or paired-chain data limited which features could be detected. A cluster of highly shared sequence variants was judged likely to be a technical artifact of the sequencing pipeline. A later analysis associated 15,000 to 20,000 TCR beta sequences with specific HLA alleles at a false discovery rate of 0.05. In an earlier analysis of about 550 of the donors, most TCR beta V segments were observed in productive rearrangements about 87% or about 30% of the time, broadly matching IMGT annotations. A later analysis found that most CMV-associated TCR beta chains appeared HLA-restricted, with HLA associations seemingly driven largely by CMV exposure. The 87-base-pair reads could not distinguish some IMGT-functional V segments, including TRBV6-2 and TRBV6-3, so those segments were excluded. In the study, 150 to 200 TCR beta chains were listed as associated with cytomegalovirus. V-gene and J-gene trimming of TCR beta chains was associated with a missense DCLRE1C variant in a later genetic analysis, and the association was replicated in an independent cohort. It was suggested by the authors that the approach could potentially be generalized to other disease states and immunological phenotypes. Across donors, most TCR sequences were observed very rarely, whereas some public TCRs were present in many individuals. Compared with equally common non-associated chains, HLA-associated TCR beta chains in a later analysis were more clonally expanded and had lower generation probabilities.

Regarding this clone: Its target antigen remains unknown. Base-call qualities are not available, and no considerably larger clone is one nucleotide away.

Measured from the cysteine to the phenylalanine, the CDR3 is 14 residues long. This entry keeps only the CDR3 DNA: 42 bases, framed from base 1. Trimming accounts for 6 bases at V and 5 bases at J, while the number of junction bases matched to no gene is 8. Reading the germline V gene gives CDR1 SNHLY and CDR2 FYNNEI. In total, over 600 healthy bone marrow donors made up the cohort. At the time of sampling, every cohort member was nominally healthy, though immune exposures that went unrecorded were likely present. The donor was CMV seronegative and was included in the group of a few hundred seronegative cohort members. Every donor gave a peripheral blood sample, and the peripheral blood mononuclear cells from that sample were used for TCR beta sequencing. The Qiagen DNeasy Blood Extraction Kit was used to extract genomic DNA from the blood cell samples.

This TCR was sampled from a man between 18 and 35 years old in good health and CMV-seronegative. The sample taken for sequencing was PBMCs. This chain joins TRBV2 to TRBJ2-7; 9 of the junction bases match TRBD1. The nucleotide sequence reads TGTGCCAGCAGCTCGGGGACAGGGAGCCACGAGCAGTACTTC. The translation is CASSSGTGSHEQYF.